This T cell receptor beta chain emerged from a study of cytomegalovirus exposure and HLA in healthy donors. CDR1 is LNHDA and CDR2 is SQIVND in the germline V gene (reference sequence). CDR3 length: 15 residues. Germline trimming cut 5 bases from V and 6 bases from J; bases unmatched to any gene: 9. Points from the study as a whole: Later analysis suggested links between common viral pathogens and several top significant clusters. Earlier analysis yielded a pattern in which most TCR beta V segments were productive about 90% or about 30% of the time. In a later analysis, at a false discovery rate of 0.05, about 15,000 TCR beta sequences were associated with HLA alleles.

On this clone itself: Its antigen is still unknown.

Primers for the PCR totalled 60 Vbeta and 13 Jbeta. Source study methods: The authors later counted tens of millions of unique TCR beta chains, 9 million to 14 million of them shared. This table comes from immunoSEQ multiplex PCR, and its TCRdb copy is limited to in-frame clones, with some not included. V and J calls and clone size are given by that table; D and trimming were obtained from the DNA. The sample records 150,000 to 200,000 clones, 77% being singletons. The sequenced sample was PBMCs. The TCR comes from a man younger than 30 in good health and CMV-seronegative. This chain joins TRBV19 and TRBJ2-1; TRBD1 aligns across 8 bases. Here the CDR3 reads CASSSAGQGRNEQFF. CDR3 nucleotide sequence: TGTGCCAGTAGTTCTGCTGGACAGGGCCGCAATGAGCAGTTCTTC.